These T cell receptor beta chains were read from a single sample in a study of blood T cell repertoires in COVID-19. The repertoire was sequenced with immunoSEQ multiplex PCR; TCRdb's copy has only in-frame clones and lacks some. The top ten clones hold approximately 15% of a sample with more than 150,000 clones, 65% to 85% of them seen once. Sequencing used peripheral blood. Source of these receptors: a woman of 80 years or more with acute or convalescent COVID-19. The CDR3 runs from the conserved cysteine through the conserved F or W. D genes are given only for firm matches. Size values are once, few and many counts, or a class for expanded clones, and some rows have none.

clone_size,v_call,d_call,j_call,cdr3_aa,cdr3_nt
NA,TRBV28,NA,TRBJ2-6,CASRGGDTSGANVLTF,TGTGCCAGCAGGGGAGGGGACACCTCTGGGGCCAACGTCCTGACTTTC
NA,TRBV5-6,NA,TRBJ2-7,CASSLAVLRGEGQYF,TGTGCCAGCAGCTTGGCGGTTTTAAGAGGAGAAGGGCAGTACTTC
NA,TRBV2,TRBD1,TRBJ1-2,CASTGQGASGYTF,TGTGCCAGCACGGGACAGGGGGCATCTGGCTACACCTTC
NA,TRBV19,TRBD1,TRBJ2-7,CASSIRGTGAYEQYF,TGTGCCAGTAGTATAAGGGGGACAGGAGCCTACGAGCAGTACTTC
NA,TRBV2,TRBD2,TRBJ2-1,CASSERAGGNNEQFF,TGTGCCAGCAGTGAAAGAGCGGGGGGGAACAATGAGCAGTTCTTC
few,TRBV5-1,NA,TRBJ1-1,CASSLDRYTEAFF,TGCGCCAGCAGCTTGGACAGGTACACTGAAGCTTTCTTT
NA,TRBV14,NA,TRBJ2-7,CASSPGTGTLEEQYF,TGTGCCAGCAGCCCGGGCACCGGGACATTGGAAGAGCAGTACTTC
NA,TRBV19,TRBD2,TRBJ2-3,CASHESGRARDTQYF,TGTGCCAGCCATGAGAGCGGGAGGGCTCGAGATACGCAGTATTTT
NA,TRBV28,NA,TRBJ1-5,CASSLEDRLPQHF,TGTGCCAGCAGTTTAGAAGACAGGTTGCCCCAGCATTTT
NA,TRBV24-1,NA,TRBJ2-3,CATNDGDFADTQYF,TGTGCCACCAACGACGGGGATTTCGCAGATACGCAGTATTTT
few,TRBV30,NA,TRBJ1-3,CALGGVFTSGNTIYF,TGTGCCTTAGGAGGGGTCTTTACCTCTGGAAACACCATATATTTT
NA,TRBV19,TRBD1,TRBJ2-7,CASSKDRGYEQYF,TGTGCCAGTAGTAAGGACAGGGGATACGAGCAGTACTTC
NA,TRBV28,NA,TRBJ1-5,CASSTSQPQHF,TGTGCCAGCAGCACAAGTCAGCCCCAGCATTTT
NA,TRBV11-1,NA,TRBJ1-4,CASSSRTGNEKLFF,TGTGCCAGCAGCTCCCGGACGGGGAATGAAAAACTGTTTTTT
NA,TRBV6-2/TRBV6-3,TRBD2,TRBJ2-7,CASSGSGRVFGEQYF,TGTGCCAGCAGTGGCAGCGGGAGGGTTTTTGGCGAGCAGTACTTC
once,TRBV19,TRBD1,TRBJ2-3,CASSGQGANGTDTQYF,TGTGCCAGTAGTGGTCAGGGGGCTAACGGCACAGATACGCAGTATTTT
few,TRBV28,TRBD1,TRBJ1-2,CASSLDGTGTGYTF,TGTGCCAGCAGTTTGGATGGGACAGGGACCGGCTACACCTTC
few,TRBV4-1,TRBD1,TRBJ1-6,CASSQDHSAGGSPLHF,TGCGCCAGCAGCCAAGATCACTCGGCAGGGGGTTCACCCCTCCACTTT
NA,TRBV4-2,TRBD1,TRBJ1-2,CASSQVDRGRSGYTF,TGTGCCAGCAGCCAAGTCGACAGGGGTCGGTCTGGCTACACCTTC
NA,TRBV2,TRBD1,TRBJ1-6,CASKRTGVRSPLHF,TGTGCCAGCAAGAGGACAGGGGTAAGATCACCCCTCCACTTT
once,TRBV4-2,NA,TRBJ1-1,CASSPIRGMRMNTEAFF,TGTGCCAGCAGCCCAATCAGGGGTATGAGGATGAACACTGAAGCTTTCTTT
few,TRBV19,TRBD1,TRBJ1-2,CATAPPDRVALGGYTF,TGTGCCACTGCACCCCCGGACAGGGTGGCCCTTGGAGGCTACACCTTC
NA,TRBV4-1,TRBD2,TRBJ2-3,CASSRSTLSGRTPDTQYF,TGCGCCAGCAGCCGCAGCACTCTTAGCGGGAGAACCCCAGATACGCAGTATTTT
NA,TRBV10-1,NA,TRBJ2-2,CASSEGGANTGELFF,TGCGCCAGCAGTGAAGGGGGTGCGAACACCGGGGAGCTGTTTTTT
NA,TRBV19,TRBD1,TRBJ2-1,CASMGTGGLGNEQFF,TGTGCCAGTATGGGGACAGGGGGTCTTGGGAATGAGCAGTTCTTC
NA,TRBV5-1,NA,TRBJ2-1,CASSLDGQLLDEQFF,TGCGCCAGCAGCTTGGATGGACAGCTTTTGGATGAGCAGTTCTTC
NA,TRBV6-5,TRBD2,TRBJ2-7,CASRAGLVDEQYF,TGTGCCAGCAGGGCAGGACTAGTTGACGAGCAGTACTTC
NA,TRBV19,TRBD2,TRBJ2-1,CASMLTSGRAFDNEQFF,TGTGCCAGTATGTTGACTAGCGGGAGGGCCTTTGACAATGAGCAGTTCTTC
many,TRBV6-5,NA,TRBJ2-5,CASRGTGLQDETQYF,TGTGCCAGTCGGGGAACCGGGCTCCAAGACGAGACCCAGTACTTC
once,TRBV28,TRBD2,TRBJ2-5,CASSSTSGIETQYF,TGTGCCAGCAGTTCGACTAGCGGGATAGAGACCCAGTACTTC
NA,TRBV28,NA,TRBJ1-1,CASSLGPTNTEAFF,TGTGCCAGCAGTTTGGGGCCTACGAACACTGAAGCTTTCTTT
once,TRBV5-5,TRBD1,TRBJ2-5,CASSLGDRGVQETQYF,TGTGCCAGCAGCTTGGGGGACAGGGGAGTTCAAGAGACCCAGTACTTC
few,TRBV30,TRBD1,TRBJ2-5,CAWNTGGETQYF,TGTGCCTGGAATACAGGGGGAGAGACCCAGTACTTC
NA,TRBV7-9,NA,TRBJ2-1,CASSLDPLFSYNEQFF,TGTGCCAGCAGCTTAGATCCCTTATTCTCCTACAATGAGCAGTTCTTC
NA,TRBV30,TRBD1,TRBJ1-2,CAHRDRRNYGYTF,TGTGCCCACCGGGACAGGAGAAACTATGGCTACACCTTC
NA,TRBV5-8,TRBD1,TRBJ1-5,CASSPRQGAYSNQPQHF,TGTGCCAGCAGCCCGCGACAGGGGGCCTATAGCAATCAGCCCCAGCATTTT
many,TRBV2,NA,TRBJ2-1,CASVQAVSYNEQFF,TGTGCCAGCGTACAGGCTGTCTCGTACAATGAGCAGTTCTTC
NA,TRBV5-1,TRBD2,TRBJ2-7,CASSLGQGGLAGPYEQYF,TGCGCCAGCAGCCTGGGACAGGGAGGACTAGCGGGGCCCTACGAGCAGTACTTC
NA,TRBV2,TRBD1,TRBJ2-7,CASGGQGGNEQYF,TGTGCCAGCGGGGGACAGGGAGGTAACGAGCAGTACTTC
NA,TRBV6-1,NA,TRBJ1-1,CASSEIGGTEAFF,TGTGCCAGCAGTGAAATAGGGGGCACTGAAGCTTTCTTT
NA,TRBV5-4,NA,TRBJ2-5,CASSQSRGLQETQYF,TGTGCCAGCAGCCAATCCCGGGGGTTGCAAGAGACCCAGTACTTC
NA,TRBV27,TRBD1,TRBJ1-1,CASKGQMNTEAFF,TGTGCCAGCAAGGGACAGATGAACACTGAAGCTTTCTTT
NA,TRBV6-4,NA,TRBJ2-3,CASSEQGATDTQYF,TGTGCCAGCAGTGAACAGGGAGCCACAGATACGCAGTATTTT
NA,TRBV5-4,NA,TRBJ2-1,CASSLSSRLAGNEQFF,TGTGCCAGCAGCTTATCTAGCAGGCTCGCCGGGAATGAGCAGTTCTTC
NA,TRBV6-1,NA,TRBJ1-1,CASSEVEFPPEAFF,TGTGCCAGCAGTGAAGTAGAATTCCCCCCTGAAGCTTTCTTT
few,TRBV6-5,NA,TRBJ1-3,CASSYSYRDGNTIYF,TGTGCCAGCAGTTACTCCTACAGGGACGGAAACACCATATATTTT
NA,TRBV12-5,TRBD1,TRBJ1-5,CASGFPGQNQPQHF,TGTGCTAGTGGTTTCCCGGGACAGAATCAGCCCCAGCATTTT
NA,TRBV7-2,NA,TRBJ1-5,CASSSQAYQPQHF,TGTGCCAGCAGCTCACAGGCCTATCAGCCCCAGCATTTT